This T cell receptor (beta chain) appears in the sequencing data of a study of T cell changes during pregnancy in multiple sclerosis (dated by TCRdb to the late 2010s). A note on the overall study: Changes in the T cell repertoire over the course of pregnancy were examined in this study in women with multiple sclerosis.

The library was generated by the immunoSEQ multiplex PCR assay. Drawn from immuneACCESS, this table holds only the in-frame rearrangements with V and J called that TCRdb kept. Clones are partly lost; checked studies trace under half to an unresolved V gene and leave the rest unexplained. This sample has around 100,000 clones in its table, and around 94% of those were observed once. 0.75% to 0.95% of the sample lies in the top ten. At the junction V is shortened by 3 bases and J by 3 bases; bases outside the gene matches: 7. CDR3 length: 15 amino acids, cysteine to phenylalanine. Only the CDR3 part of the read is kept: 45 bases, read in frame from the first base. The CDR1 and CDR2 encoded by the germline V gene (reference sequence) are SEHNR and FQNEAQ. About this clone itself: The specificity of this receptor is unknown. Base qualities are not provided; no much larger clone lies one nucleotide away.

Sequenced here: peripheral blood, sampled after pregnancy. Recombination connected TRBV7-9 to TRBJ1-2; the junction holds 7 bases that match TRBD1. The TCR originated in a female donor with multiple sclerosis, enrolled in a pregnancy study. The bases are TGTGCCAGCAGCTTCCCAGGGGGTTCTGACTATGGCTACACCTTC. Its amino acids are CASSFPGGSDYGYTF.